The rows below give T cell receptor beta chains drawn from one sample of a study of T-cell reconstitution after alpha-beta-depleted transplantation in children. TCRdb itself ran the PCR reads through MiXCR, one entry per CDR3 protein. In the table there are hundreds of thousands of distinct CDR3 sequences, under 15% of which are singletons. Sequences were derived from PBMCs, mostly from graft donor cells, sampled 360 days after TCRalphabeta/CD19-depleted stem cell transplant. These receptors all come from a male patient younger than 18 who had a stem cell transplant for acute myeloid leukemia, so the T cells may come from the graft donor. The CDR3 runs from the conserved cysteine through the conserved F or W. D genes are given only for firm matches. Expanded clones get a size class; other rows say once, few or many, or leave the size out.

CDR3 protein | CDR3 DNA | J gene | D gene | V gene | clone size
CASSVSGTNTDTQYF | TGTGCCAGCAGCGTAAGCGGTACCAACACAGATACGCAGTATTTT | TRBJ2-3 | - | TRBV7-9 | many
CASSLEPGREYGYTF | TGCGCCAGCAGCTTGGAACCAGGGAGGGAGTATGGCTACACCTTC | TRBJ1-2 | - | TRBV5-1 | few
CASSLGAGSSYNEQFF | TGCGCCAGCAGCTTAGGGGCAGGAAGCTCCTACAATGAGCAGTTCTTC | TRBJ2-1 | - | TRBV5-1 | few
CASSLRAGVLNEQYF | TGTGCCAGCAGTTTAAGGGCGGGAGTTCTAAACGAGCAGTACTTC | TRBJ2-7 | TRBD2 | TRBV27 | few
CASSEFQGPYEQYF | TGTGCCAGCAGTGAATTTCAGGGCCCCTACGAGCAGTACTTC | TRBJ2-7 | - | TRBV25-1 | many
CSSWTAGETQYF | TGCAGTTCCTGGACAGCCGGGGAGACCCAGTACTTC | TRBJ2-5 | - | TRBV29-1 | few
CASSLFPVTASYNEQFF | TGTGCCAGCAGCTTATTCCCCGTGACCGCCTCCTACAATGAGCAGTTCTTC | TRBJ2-1 | - | TRBV7-3 | few
CASSLMGSGRTREQFF | TGTGCCAGCAGTTTGATGGGCAGCGGGAGGACTCGGGAGCAGTTCTTC | TRBJ2-1 | TRBD2 | TRBV12-3/TRBV12-4 | many
CASSMGLAEYEQYF | TGTGCCAGCAGCATGGGACTAGCGGAATACGAGCAGTACTTC | TRBJ2-7 | TRBD2 | TRBV7-2 | -
CASSITGTSGRAGNEQFF | TGTGCCAGCAGCATTACCGGGACTAGCGGGAGGGCCGGTAATGAGCAGTTCTTC | TRBJ2-1 | TRBD2 | TRBV11-1 | few